Shown below are 21 T cell receptor beta chains from a single sample sequenced in a study of T cell repertoires in cytomegalovirus infection (dated by TCRdb to the late 2010s). The sequencing machine was an Illumina HiSeq 1500. TCRdb ran its own pipeline on the public reads, namely fastp trimming at Q25 and MiXCR clone calling, and kept in-frame beta chains. CDR3 protein duplicates are merged, each entry listing the most common genes and DNA. In all, the sample holds around 310,000 distinct CDR3 sequences, and 17% of those were seen once. The leading ten clones occupy about 12% of the sample. Sequenced sample: PBMCs. Every receptor here comes from a human donor in good health (CMV status not recorded). Some clones in this sample may be carry-over from other donors' samples.

To note about this clonotype: A single base separates this from a much larger clone, so it may be a read error. The rearrangement joins TRBV12-3 or TRBV12-4 to TRBJ1-1; 10 nucleotides line up with TRBD1. The CDR3 length is 15 residues. The CDR3 sequence: CASSLGTGGYTEALF. In DNA, the CDR3 is TGTGCCAGCAGTTTAGGGACAGGGGGGTACACTGAAGCTCTCTTT.

This clonotype came up a few times. A read error may produce the germline difference seen at one junction end. The V gene is TRBV7-7, the J gene TRBJ2-1, with unresolved D. The CDR3 runs 13 residues. Germline V CDR1 and CDR2: SSHAT, FNYEAQ (reference sequence). CDR3 sequence: CASSPTAFGEQFF. The CDR3 DNA is TGTGCTAGCAGCCCCACGGCCTTCGGTGAGCAGTTCTTC. The full variable domain, rest sourced from reference TRBV7-7 and TRBJ2-1, is GAGVSQSPRYKVTKRGQDVTLRCDPISSHATLYWYQQALGQGPEFLTYFNYEAQPDKSGLPSDRFSAERPEGSISTLTIQRTEQRDSAMYRCASSPTAFGEQFFGPGTRLTVL.

A few counts support this clonotype. J is TRBJ1-2 and V is TRBV5-1; TRBD1 aligns across 9 bases. The J segment lost 7 bases and the V segment lost 1 base, leaving 20 bases of the junction unmatched. The V gene's germline CDR1 is SGHRS and CDR2 YFSETQ. This CDR3 is built from 19 residues. The CDR3 protein is CASSLPRIESPGQGPGYTF. The CDR3 coding sequence is TGCGCCAGCAGCTTGCCCCGGATCGAGTCGCCGGGACAGGGTCCTGGCTACACCTTC.

This clonotype was observed at least ten times. This rearrangement joins TRBV6-1 to TRBJ1-5; D remains ambiguous. The CDR3 has 15 residues. Trimming left V 2 bases short and J 0 bases short, with 8 bases between. From germline, CDR1 is MNHNS and CDR2 SASEGT. The CDR3 protein is CASSEYRNSNQPQHF. The CDR3 DNA reads as TGTGCCAGCAGTGAATACAGAAATAGCAATCAGCCCCAGCATTTT.

In its sample, this clonotype ranks as medium-sized. The chain employs TRBV7-2 and TRBJ1-6; D gene uncertain. The CDR3 runs 13 residues. V was trimmed by 5 bases and J by 8 bases, leaving 10 bases between them. Germline V gives CDR1 SGHTA, CDR2 FQGNSA. The CDR3 nucleotides are TGTGCCAGCAGCGCCGACGGTGATTCACCCCTCCACTTT. It yields the protein CASSADGDSPLHF.

The V call is TRBV20-1, the J call TRBJ1-6, with a tentative D call TRBD1 (6 bases). Germline V CDR1 and CDR2: DFQATT, SNEGSKA (reference sequence). This CDR3 has 17 amino acids. The V end lost 0 bases, the J end lost 4 bases, and 16 bases lay between the germline ends. The CDR3 spells CSARDPGRGVYNSPLHF. The CDR3 DNA is TGCAGTGCTAGAGATCCGGGCAGGGGAGTGTATAATTCACCCCTCCACTTT.

V is TRBV7-9 and J is TRBJ1-2; D gene uncertain. Germline loops: CDR1 SEHNR, CDR2 FQNEAQ (reference sequence). This CDR3 has 14 residues. The ends were cut back, 2 bases at V and 6 bases at J, with 13 bases in the middle. The CDR3 DNA follows: TGTGCCAGCAGCTTAAATTCGAGTCCGCATGGCTACACCTTC. Translated, it gives CASSLNSSPHGYTF.

This rearrangement joins TRBV3-1 to TRBJ2-5; 7 bases line up with TRBD1. Losses at the gene ends were 3 bases for V and 8 bases for J; bases not matched to a gene: 9. Germline V gene sequence: CDR1 LGHDT, CDR2 YNNKEL (reference sequence). The CDR3 runs 14 residues. The CDR3 nucleotides read TGTGCCAGCAGCCAGGAGACAGGGAGCTATACCCAGTACTTC. This encodes CASSQETGSYTQYF.

The chain is built from TRBV2 and TRBJ2-3; maybe TRBD1 (5 bases). Germline CDR1 and CDR2: SNHLY and FYNNEI. There are 15 residues in the CDR3. Trimming pared 6 bases from V and 1 base from J, leaving 14 bases between. DNA of the CDR3: TGTGCCAGCAGGCAAGGGGCTTACGGCACAGATACGCAGTATTTT. Its translation: CASRQGAYGTDTQYF.

This clonotype was counted between two and nine times. The chain employs TRBV6-5 and TRBJ1-2; no reliable D call. V shed 5 bases and J shed 1 base, with 5 bases lying between them. CDR1 is MNHEY and CDR2 is SVGAGI in the germline V gene. This CDR3 has 12 residues. CDR3: CASSRHNYGYTF. CDR3 in DNA: TGTGCCAGCAGTCGTCATAACTATGGCTACACCTTC.

This clonotype has at least ten counts. The gene calls are TRBV7-9 and TRBJ2-7; D remains unclear. From germline, CDR1 is SEHNR and CDR2 FQNEAQ (reference sequence). V was trimmed by 2 bases and J by 5 bases, leaving 7 bases between them. This CDR3 is built from 12 residues. The CDR3 DNA follows: TGTGCCAGCAGCTTACGGGTAAACGAGCAGTACTTC. It specifies CASSLRVNEQYF.

This clonotype is a singleton in its sample. The rearrangement uses TRBV5-8 and TRBJ1-4, with 8 bases matching TRBD1. CDR1 and CDR2 from the germline V gene are SGHTS and YDEGEE. V lost 4 bases, J lost 8 bases, and 10 bases stayed unmatched. The CDR3 is 15 amino acids. CDR3 region: CASSPLGTGGEKLFF. The CDR3 DNA reads as TGTGCCAGCAGCCCTCTCGGGACAGGAGGGGAAAAACTGTTTTTT.

This sequence joins TRBV12-3 or TRBV12-4 and TRBJ1-5, with 11 bases matching TRBD1. This CDR3 has 16 amino acids. The V segment lost 6 bases and the J segment 7 bases; nucleotides outside the gene matches: 11. The CDR3 DNA sequence: TGTGCCAGCAGAACCGGGACAGGGGGGTTTGGGCAGCCCCAGCATTTT. As protein: CASRTGTGGFGQPQHF.

Ten or more counts support this clonotype. This sequence joins TRBV11-2 and TRBJ2-7; 8 bases align to TRBD2. J was trimmed by 5 bases and V by 5 bases; bases with no gene match: 5. Germline V lookup: CDR1 SGHAT, CDR2 FQNNGV. The CDR3 runs 13 residues. The CDR3 DNA follows: TGTGCCAGCAGCCTCAGCGGGGGAGACGAGCAGTACTTC. As protein: CASSLSGGDEQYF.

V usage is TRBV18 and J usage is TRBJ2-5; TRBD1 is a possible D gene (6 bases). V lost 3 bases and J lost 2, with 10 bases in between. Germline V gives CDR1 KGHSH, CDR2 LQKENI. The CDR3 is 14 amino acids. CDR3 in amino acids: CASSPPTGQETQYF. The DNA of the CDR3 is TGTGCCAGCTCACCGCCGACAGGACAAGAGACCCAGTACTTC.

This clonotype was picked up a small number of times. The chain links TRBV19 to TRBJ1-5, with 10 bases lining up with TRBD1. CDR3 length: 14 amino acids. The germline gives CDR1 LNHDA, CDR2 SQIVND (reference sequence). V trimming: 1 base; J trimming: 11 bases; junction bases outside the gene matches: 5. CDR3 loop: CASSIALGQGAQHF. DNA of the CDR3: TGTGCCAGTAGTATAGCCCTAGGACAGGGGGCCCAGCATTTT.

In its sample, this clonotype was seen a few times. CDR3 sequence reads: CSAWGGDGYTF. The CDR3 coding sequence is TGCAGCGCCTGGGGGGGTGATGGCTACACCTTC. This chain connects TRBV29-1 to TRBJ1-2, with D possibly being TRBD1 (5 bases). This CDR3 has 11 amino acids. Between the trimmed V and J ends, which lost 7 bases and 6 bases, there was a span of 12 bases. The germline CDR1 and CDR2 sequences are SQVTM and ANQGSEA.

This clonotype was recorded at least ten times. The chain is built from TRBV10-3 and TRBJ1-1; D is possibly TRBD1 (5 bases). The germline V gene has CDR1 ENHRY and CDR2 SYGVKD. The length of the CDR3 is 13 residues. V was shortened by 4 bases and J by 3 bases, with 9 bases between the two germline ends. CDR3 nucleotides: TGTGCCATCAGTGGGGGGGTTGACACTGAAGCTTTCTTT. It encodes CAISGGVDTEAFF.

This clonotype was seen many times. The chain couples TRBV6-1 to TRBJ2-3, with D perhaps matching TRBD1 or TRBD2 (5 bases each). The V end was cut by 5 bases, the J end by 0 bases, with 18 bases between. Germline values: CDR1 MNHNS, CDR2 SASEGT. This CDR3 is built from 17 residues. CDR3 in DNA: TGTGCCAGCAGTCCCTTGGGGGTTCCGGGAAGCACAGATACGCAGTATTTT. It yields the protein CASSPLGVPGSTDTQYF.

In its sample, this clonotype was seen a few times. This chain joins TRBV7-8 and TRBJ1-1; TRBD1 matches at 7 bases. Germline CDR1 is SGHVS and CDR2 is FQNEAQ. The CDR3 has 15 amino acids. V trimming: 1 base; J trimming: 1 base; junction bases outside the gene matches: 3. Here the CDR3 DNA reads TGTGCCAGCAGCTTAGTACAGGGGTGGAACACTGAAGCTTTCTTT. Protein sequence: CASSLVQGWNTEAFF. Full variable domain (remainder filled in from reference TRBV7-8 and TRBJ1-1): GAGVSQSPRYKVAKRGQDVALRCDPISGHVSLFWYQQALGQGPEFLTYFQNEAQLDKSGLPSDRFFAERPEGSVSTLKIQRTQQEDSAVYLCASSLVQGWNTEAFFGQGTRLTVV.

In its sample, this clonotype ranks as medium-sized. This chain joins TRBV7-2 and TRBJ2-6; possible D gene TRBD2, 5 bases. The germline V gene encodes CDR1 SGHTA and CDR2 FQGNSA. The CDR3 spans 17 residues. V gave up 8 bases and J gave up 7 bases, with 24 bases separating them. The CDR3 nucleotides read TGTGCCAGCTCCAGCCGAGAGTGGGAGCTCTTCGCCAACGTCCTGACTTTC. It translates to CASSSREWELFANVLTF.